The T cell receptor (beta chain) under discussion was sequenced for a study of control samples from healthy donors and cancer patients. Germline-derived CDR1 and CDR2 are SGHAT and FQNNGV. V shed 5 bases and J 1 base; nucleotides not matched to a gene: 8. The CDR3 loop spans 17 amino acids. Here immunoSEQ multiplex PCR was the method, and the copy in TCRdb shows in-frame clones only, minus some. Here the sample spans approximately 140,000 clones, around 85% being singletons. The genes are TRBV11-2 and TRBJ1-4; TRBD1 matches 9 bases. The sequence was collected from a woman aged 25 to 39 in good health. Specimen: blood. CDR3 sequence (DNA): TGTGCCAGCAGCGCCGGGACAGGGCTTAGAACTAATGAAAAACTGTTTTTT. Protein sequence: CASSAGTGLRTNEKLFF.